A single sample is the source of the 6 T cell receptor beta chains below, sequenced in a study of OX40 agonist ivuxolimab in advanced cancers. Method: immunoSEQ multiplex PCR; TCRdb's copy keeps in-frame clones and lacks some. The sample lists 20,000 to 25,000 clones, 80% to 95% occurring once. Sequenced here: CD4+ or CD8+ T cells sorted from blood, sampled in a trial of the OX40 agonist ivuxolimab. These receptors were taken from an adult with an advanced solid tumor such as melanoma, head and neck, liver or kidney cancer.

This rearrangement joins TRBV30 to TRBJ2-5; TRBD2 is a possible D gene (5 bases). Germline V gives CDR1 GTSNPN, CDR2 SVGIG (reference sequence). The CDR3 is 14 amino acids. Trimming left V 0 bases short and J 4 bases short, with 12 bases between. For the CDR3, the DNA is TGTGCCTGGAGTGTACTTACGGACTTAGAGACCCAGTACTTC. Protein: CAWSVLTDLETQYF.

The chain employs TRBV7-2 and TRBJ2-2; D might be TRBD2 (6 bases). V lost 5 bases to trimming and J lost 7 bases, with 17 bases between them. Germline V gene sequence: CDR1 SGHTA, CDR2 FQGNSA. CDR3 length: 15 residues. DNA of the CDR3: TGTGCCAGCAGCGAAGACTTGCGGGGCAGCGGGGAGCTGTTTTTT. Encoded protein: CASSEDLRGSGELFF.

The chain couples TRBV19 to TRBJ1-1; 7 positions agree with TRBD1. The germline V gene has CDR1 LNHDA and CDR2 SQIVND (reference sequence). CDR3 size: 12 residues. Trimming removed 6 bases from V and 4 bases from J; junction bases left unmatched: 2. CDR3 nucleotides: TGTGCCAGTAGGAGGGGGCCCACTGAAGCTTTCTTT. The encoded protein is CASRRGPTEAFF.

V usage is TRBV6-5 and J usage is TRBJ2-7; 9 bases line up with TRBD2. V dropped 5 bases and J dropped 6; count of bases not matched to a gene: 8. The CDR3 is 14 residues long. Germline V gene data show CDR1 as MNHEY and CDR2 as SVGAGI. The CDR3 sequence is CASSKFIAGVEQYF. The DNA for the CDR3 is TGTGCCAGCAGTAAATTTATAGCGGGGGTCGAGCAGTACTTC.

The chain links TRBV7-9 to TRBJ2-5; D may match TRBD1 or TRBD2 (5 bases each). Germline values: CDR1 SEHNR, CDR2 FQNEAQ (reference sequence). CDR3 length equals 14 residues. Trimming removed 2 bases at V and 3 bases at J, with 10 bases between. CDR3 amino acids: CASSLILGEETQYF. The DNA for the CDR3 is TGTGCCAGCAGCTTAATATTGGGGGAAGAGACCCAGTACTTC.

This rearrangement joins TRBV9 to TRBJ2-7; 9 bases fit TRBD1. The CDR3 loop spans 14 amino acids. The J segment lost 1 base and the V segment lost 4 bases, leaving 3 bases of the junction unmatched. CDR1 is SGDLS, CDR2 YYNGEE, per germline. In nucleotides, the CDR3 is TGTGCCAGCAGCCCCGGGACAGGGTCCTACGAGCAGTACTTC. Its protein is CASSPGTGSYEQYF.